This note documents a single T cell receptor (beta chain) sequence. The entry originates in a study of control samples from healthy donors and cancer patients. V was pared by 0 bases and J by 0 bases, with 12 bases between. The CDR3 is made up of 18 amino acids. The method was immunoSEQ multiplex PCR; TCRdb's version includes in-frame clones alone and lacks a portion of them. Seen here are about 89,000 clones, approximately 89% observed once, and the top ten hold around a fifth. The rearrangement joins TRBV23-1 to TRBJ2-6, with D possibly matching TRBD1 (5 bases). TRBV23-1 is filed as an ORF, its function uncertain. The source is a man aged 30 to 45 in good health. Sequences were obtained from blood. The CDR3 nucleotides read TGCGCCAGCAGTCAATCGGGGCGACTTTTCTCTGGGGCCAACGTCCTGACTTTC. This codes for CASSQSGRLFSGANVLTF.